This entry lists 24 T cell receptor beta chains sequenced from one sample in a study of beta chain features in type 1 diabetes. For these receptors, no antigen is known. Investigators reverse transcribed all isolated RNA, so they sequenced expressed TCRB transcripts. Produced via immunoSEQ multiplex PCR; TCRdb's table is partial and in-frame only. Of about 26,000 clones listed, about 45% were seen once; the top ten hold roughly 0.29%. Study-level points and caveats: The study found moderately but significantly shorter TCRB CDR3s in all four CD4+ subsets of Type 1 diabetes patients.

Sequencing used stem cell memory CD4+ T cells from blood. These receptors originate from a man aged 30 to 39 with type 1 diabetes.

This clone turned up a few times. The rearrangement uses TRBV5-1 and TRBJ2-2; a possible D gene is TRBD2 (6 bases). V shed 3 bases and J shed 2 bases, with 14 bases lying between them. The CDR3 contains 16 residues. From germline, CDR1 is SGHRS and CDR2 YFSETQ. The CDR3 loop is CASSWGVSDNTGELFF. The CDR3 region has the DNA TGCGCCAGCAGCTGGGGGGTGAGCGATAACACCGGGGAGCTGTTTTTT.

The chain combines TRBV13 with TRBJ2-5, with 9 positions matching TRBD1. The end of the DNA aligns better with TRBJ2-7, so the J call may be wrong. Germline V gives CDR1 PRHDT, CDR2 FYEKMQ (reference sequence). The CDR3 runs 15 residues. The CDR3 DNA follows: TGTGCCAGCAGCTCCGGGACAGGGATCAGTTACGAGCAGTACTTC. Protein: CASSSGTGISYEQYF.

This clone was counted between two and nine times. The chain is built from TRBV2 and TRBJ1-1; 8 bases line up with TRBD1. The CDR3 has 15 amino acids. CDR1 is SNHLY, CDR2 FYNNEI, per germline. After removal of 5 bases from V and 2 bases from J, the junction contained 7 bases not matched to a gene. CDR3: CASSKRQGTNTEAFF. CDR3 bases: TGTGCCAGCAGTAAACGACAGGGGACTAACACTGAAGCTTTCTTT.

The rearrangement joins TRBV19 to TRBJ2-1; TRBD2 matches at 12 bases. CDR3 length: 15 residues. J lost 7 bases, V lost 6 bases, and 7 bases had no gene match. Germline V gene lookup returns CDR1 LNHDA and CDR2 SQIVND (reference sequence). The CDR3 sequence is CASSIGTSGRNEQFF. The CDR3 coding sequence is TGTGCCAGTAGCATCGGGACTAGCGGGCGTAATGAGCAGTTCTTC.

This chain connects TRBV30 to TRBJ2-5; D is ambiguous. This CDR3 has 13 amino acids. Per the germline V gene, CDR1 is GTSNPN and CDR2 is SVGIG (reference sequence). The V end lost 3 bases, the J end lost 7 bases, and 15 bases lay between the germline ends. The CDR3 reads CAWSYGPAGTQYF. In nucleotides, the CDR3 is TGTGCCTGGAGCTACGGTCCGGCAGGGACCCAGTACTTC.

This clone has a single count. The gene calls are TRBV2 and TRBJ1-6, with 8 bases aligning to TRBD1. The CDR3 runs 15 residues. Per the germline V gene, CDR1 is SNHLY and CDR2 is FYNNEI. V shed 2 bases, J shed 8 bases, and the junction held 5 bases outside the gene matches. Here the CDR3 reads CASSEPGQGYSPLHF. For the CDR3, the DNA is TGTGCCAGCAGTGAACCAGGACAGGGTTATTCACCCCTCCACTTT.

The chain uses TRBV18 and TRBJ1-5; the match to TRBD1 covers 9 bases. The CDR3 consists of 14 residues. V lost 3 bases, J lost 5 bases, and 2 bases stayed unmatched. Germline V gene sequence: CDR1 KGHSH, CDR2 LQKENI. CDR3 region: CASSPGQGDQPQHF. The CDR3 DNA sequence: TGTGCCAGCTCACCGGGACAGGGAGATCAGCCCCAGCATTTT.

The V and J genes are TRBV5-1 and TRBJ2-2; a weak D match, TRBD1 (6 bases). The CDR3 spans 14 residues. CDR1 SGHRS and CDR2 YFSETQ come from the germline V gene. Trimming removed 2 bases at V and 7 bases at J, with 12 bases between. The CDR3: CASSFTGKDGELFF. The CDR3 DNA reads as TGCGCCAGCAGCTTCACAGGGAAGGACGGGGAGCTGTTTTTT.

The V gene is TRBV6-1, the J gene TRBJ2-7; 9 nucleotides line up with TRBD1. Germline V gene data show CDR1 as MNHNS and CDR2 as SASEGT. CDR3 length equals 15 residues. V dropped 6 bases and J dropped 6; count of bases not matched to a gene: 12. CDR3 sequence (DNA): TGTGCCAGCAGGAGCGACAGGGGGAGGTTGGGCGAGCAGTACTTC. Translation gives CASRSDRGRLGEQYF.

The chain links TRBV6-1 to TRBJ2-1; D may be TRBD1 (5 bases). From germline, CDR1 is MNHNS and CDR2 SASEGT. Trimming shortened V by 1 base and J by 10 bases, and 17 bases separated the two germline ends. There are 15 residues in the CDR3. The CDR3 is CASSEVEMGRQEQFF. CDR3 in DNA: TGTGCCAGCAGTGAAGTGGAGATGGGTCGACAGGAGCAGTTCTTC.

This clone was counted a few times. The J gene is TRBJ2-3, the V gene TRBV5-5; TRBD1 aligns across 9 bases. With 0 bases clipped from V and 1 base from J, the junction kept 3 bases outside the gene matches. The germline V gene has CDR1 SGHKS and CDR2 YYEKEE (reference sequence). There are 16 residues in the CDR3. The CDR3 loop is CASSLGWTGGTDTQYF. The CDR3 DNA reads TGTGCCAGCAGCTTGGGATGGACAGGGGGCACAGATACGCAGTATTTT. Full variable domain (missing parts from reference TRBV5-5 and TRBJ2-3): DAGVTQSPTHLIKTRGQQVTLRCSPISGHKSVSWYQQVLGQGPQFIFQYYEKEERGRGNFPDRFSARQFPNYSSELNVNALLLGDSALYLCASSLGWTGGTDTQYFGPGTRLTVL.

J is TRBJ1-1 and V is TRBV9; D is undetermined. The CDR3 is 14 amino acids. Trimming removed 0 bases from V and 0 bases from J, with 6 bases in between. Per germline, CDR1 SGDLS and CDR2 YYNGEE. The CDR3, as DNA: TGTGCCAGCAGCGTAGGGGCCATGAACACTGAAGCTTTCTTT. Protein product: CASSVGAMNTEAFF.

This clone has just a few counts. This chain joins TRBV5-1 and TRBJ2-5; TRBD1 is a possible D gene (5 bases). Germline V gene data show CDR1 as SGHRS and CDR2 as YFSETQ. V lost 4 bases, J lost 5 bases, and 18 bases lay in between. The CDR3 is 15 residues long. This chain's CDR3 is CASSIQGQGWETQYF. In DNA form, the CDR3 reads TGCGCCAGCAGCATCCAGGGCCAGGGCTGGGAGACCCAGTACTTC.

The V gene is TRBV2, the J gene TRBJ2-3; TRBD2 agrees at 11 bases. CDR1 is SNHLY, CDR2 FYNNEI, per germline. The trim removed 9 bases at V and 4 bases at J, leaving 0 bases unmatched. CDR3 length equals 12 residues. CDR3 DNA sequence: TGTGCCAGGACTAGCGGGGCAGATACGCAGTATTTT. It encodes CARTSGADTQYF.

The genes are TRBV6-1 and TRBJ1-1, with D possibly being TRBD1 (5 bases). V lost 10 bases and J lost 4, with 16 bases in between. The germline gives CDR1 MNHNS, CDR2 SASEGT. This CDR3 has 13 residues. Here the CDR3 DNA reads TGTGCCACCCAAAGGGGCTCGAGCACTGAAGCTTTCTTT. It encodes CATQRGSSTEAFF.

The rearrangement uses TRBV5-6 and TRBJ1-1; D gene ambiguous. V was cut by 0 bases and J by 0 bases, with 9 bases left in between. CDR1 SGHDT and CDR2 YYEEEE come from the germline V gene. The CDR3 extends over 15 amino acids. CDR3 in amino acids: CASSLGPGMNTEAFF. The CDR3 nucleotides read TGTGCCAGCAGCTTGGGGCCGGGGATGAACACTGAAGCTTTCTTT.

V and J are TRBV6-1 and TRBJ1-2, with 8 bases identical to TRBD1. V dropped 0 bases and J dropped 3; count of bases not matched to a gene: 6. The germline CDR1 and CDR2 sequences are MNHNS and SASEGT. The CDR3 is made up of 16 amino acids. This chain's CDR3 is CASSEARQGTYYGYTF. CDR3 DNA: TGTGCCAGCAGTGAAGCCCGACAGGGGACCTACTATGGCTACACCTTC.

The chain recombines TRBV6-5 with TRBJ1-3; D is unclear. V was clipped by 4 bases and J by 3 bases, with 7 bases between them. The CDR3 contains 13 residues. Per germline, CDR1 MNHEY and CDR2 SVGAGI. The CDR3 loop is CASSSSHGNTIYF. CDR3 coding DNA: TGTGCCAGCAGTTCTTCACATGGAAACACCATATATTTT.

The V gene is TRBV6-1, the J gene TRBJ1-2; tentative D call: TRBD1 (5 bases). Germline values: CDR1 MNHNS, CDR2 SASEGT. The V end lost 6 bases, the J end lost 6 bases, and 20 bases lay between the germline ends. The CDR3 is made up of 15 amino acids. The CDR3 coding sequence is TGTGCCAGCAGCCGGGGGACGGGTAAACCAAATGGCTACACCTTC. As protein: CASSRGTGKPNGYTF.

Only a few counts were recorded for this clone. The V and J genes are TRBV29-1 and TRBJ2-1, with TRBD2 identical over 15 bases. The trim removed 6 bases at V and 4 bases at J, leaving 1 base unmatched. The CDR3 is made up of 14 amino acids. CDR1 is SQVTM and CDR2 is ANQGSEA in the germline V gene. CDR3 coding DNA: TGCAGCGTAGGACTAGCGGGGGGGTACAATGAGCAGTTCTTC. It yields the protein CSVGLAGGYNEQFF.

The count of this clone is one. The V and J genes are TRBV19 and TRBJ2-2, with D tentatively TRBD1 (7 bases). The CDR3 extends over 15 amino acids. V was pared by 7 bases and J by 4 bases, with 16 bases between. Per the germline V gene, CDR1 is LNHDA and CDR2 is SQIVND (reference sequence). The CDR3, as DNA: TGTGCCAGTAAACGCGGGACAGCTATCACCGGGGAGCTGTTTTTT. This gives the protein CASKRGTAITGELFF. Full variable domain (remainder filled in from reference TRBV19 and TRBJ2-2): DGGITQSPKYLFRKEGQNVTLSCEQNLNHDAMYWYRQDPGQGLRLIYYSQIVNDFQKGDIAEGYSVSREKKESFPLTVTSAQKNPTAFYLCASKRGTAITGELFFGEGSRLTVL.

The rearrangement uses TRBV7-7 and TRBJ2-1; the match to TRBD2 covers 7 bases. CDR3 length: 15 residues. CDR1 and CDR2 from the germline V gene are SSHAT and FNYEAQ (reference sequence). V shed 5 bases and J 8 bases; nucleotides not matched to a gene: 12. CDR3 protein: CASSIGTNVGDEQFF. The CDR3 DNA is TGTGCCAGCAGCATCGGGACTAACGTCGGGGATGAGCAGTTCTTC.

The chain links TRBV5-1 to TRBJ1-1; D is uncertain. V was trimmed by 6 bases and J by 1 base, leaving 13 bases between them. CDR1 and CDR2 from the germline V gene are SGHRS and YFSETQ. The CDR3 length is 14 residues. The CDR3 coding sequence is TGCGCCAGCACTTATTCCTCAGAGAACACTGAAGCTTTCTTT. This gives the protein CASTYSSENTEAFF.

This chain joins TRBV30 and TRBJ2-5, with a tentative D call TRBD2 (6 bases). Germline assignment: CDR1 GTSNPN and CDR2 SVGIG (reference sequence). This CDR3 contains 12 residues. Trimming stripped 5 bases from V and 4 bases from J, with 11 bases between. The CDR3 loop is CAWATSPETQYF. CDR3 coding DNA: TGTGCCTGGGCGACTAGTCCAGAGACCCAGTACTTC.